These T cell receptor beta chains were read from a single sample in a study of persistence of HIV-infected CD4 T cells. These receptors lack a known antigen. Produced via immunoSEQ multiplex PCR; TCRdb's table is partial and in-frame only. The repertoire holds tens of thousands of clones, with approximately 80% as singletons. Sequenced here: CD4+ T cells sorted from PBMCs after approximately 19-hour stimulation, sampled from a patient who received antiretroviral therapy. The receptors originated from an adult man with HIV who was CMV-seropositive. Each CDR3 is given with its conserved first and last residue. D genes are given only for firm matches. The size entry is marked missing in some rows and otherwise reads once, few, many or a size class.

cdr3_nt,cdr3_aa,clone_size,d_call,v_call,j_call
TGTGCCAGCAGCTTCGACAGGGGGGCTGGGGAGCTGTTTTTT,CASSFDRGAGELFF,.,TRBD1,TRBV7-2,TRBJ2-2
TGCGCCAGCAGCTTGAAGGGGGACACTGAAGCTTTCTTT,CASSLKGDTEAFF,.,.,TRBV5-1,TRBJ1-1
TGTGCCAGCAGTTTGGGGCGAGGTTCCCGCGAGCAGTACTTC,CASSLGRGSREQYF,.,.,TRBV28,TRBJ2-7
TGTGCCAGTAGTACGGCCACACTACATGAAAAACTGTTTTTT,CASSTATLHEKLFF,.,.,TRBV19,TRBJ1-4
TGTGCCAGTAGTACGCAGGGGGCGGTTTTGGAAAAACTGTTTTTT,CASSTQGAVLEKLFF,medium-sized,TRBD1,TRBV19,TRBJ1-4
TGTGCCAGCAGCTCCCCCGGCTCCTACAATGAGCAGTTCTTC,CASSSPGSYNEQFF,once,.,TRBV7-6,TRBJ2-1
TGTGCCTGGAGGAAGCGGGGGGGCCGGGACACCGGGGAGCTGTTTTTT,CAWRKRGGRDTGELFF,once,TRBD2,TRBV30,TRBJ2-2
TGTGCCAGCAGCAGGAGAGAGACCCTGGGGTCTAATGAAAAACTGTTTTTT,CASSRRETLGSNEKLFF,few,.,TRBV21-1,TRBJ1-4
TGTGCCAGCAGTTACGTCCGGACGCCGTCCTACGAGCAGTACTTC,CASSYVRTPSYEQYF,.,.,TRBV6-5,TRBJ2-7
TGTGCCAGTAGTATGGACAGTAAGAACATTCAGTACTTC,CASSMDSKNIQYF,.,.,TRBV19,TRBJ2-4
TGCGCCAGCAGCTTGCGTCAGGGTGGGGACTATGGCTACACCTTC,CASSLRQGGDYGYTF,few,.,TRBV5-1,TRBJ1-2
TGTGCCAGTAGTATATTTGGGACAGGGGGCCGGCGCACTGAAGCTTTCTTT,CASSIFGTGGRRTEAFF,.,TRBD1,TRBV19,TRBJ1-1
TGCGCCAGCAGCTTGGAGTCCAGAGCCTCCAATGAGCAGTTCTTC,CASSLESRASNEQFF,once,.,TRBV5-1,TRBJ2-1
TGTGCCAGCAGTCCGACAGTGAACACTGAAGCTTTCTTT,CASSPTVNTEAFF,.,.,TRBV14,TRBJ1-1
TGTGCCAGTAGTTCGACAGGGATGAACACTGAAGCTTTCTTT,CASSSTGMNTEAFF,.,TRBD1,TRBV19,TRBJ1-1
TGTGCCACCAGTGATTCCGACAGATACAATGAGCAGTTCTTC,CATSDSDRYNEQFF,once,.,TRBV24-1,TRBJ2-1